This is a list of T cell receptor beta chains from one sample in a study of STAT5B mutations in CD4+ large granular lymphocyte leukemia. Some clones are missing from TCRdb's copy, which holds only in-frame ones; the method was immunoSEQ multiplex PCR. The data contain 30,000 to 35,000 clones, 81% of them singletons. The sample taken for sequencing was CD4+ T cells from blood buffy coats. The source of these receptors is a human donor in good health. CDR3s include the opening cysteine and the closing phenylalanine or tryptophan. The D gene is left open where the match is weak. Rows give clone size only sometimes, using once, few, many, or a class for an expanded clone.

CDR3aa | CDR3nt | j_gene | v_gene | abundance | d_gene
CASTQGHGYTF | TGTGCCAGCACACAGGGGCATGGCTACACCTTC | TRBJ1-2 | TRBV6-5 | . | TRBD1
CASSTVGNYGYTF | TGTGCCAGTAGCACGGTGGGGAACTATGGCTACACCTTC | TRBJ1-2 | TRBV19 | . | .
CASSMGQGGTGELFF | TGCGCCAGCAGCATGGGACAGGGAGGAACCGGGGAGCTGTTTTTT | TRBJ2-2 | TRBV5-1 | . | TRBD1
CASSLSFQETQYF | TGTGCCAGCAGCTTGTCATTCCAAGAGACCCAGTACTTC | TRBJ2-5 | TRBV11-3 | . | .
CASSSGAGLAGYSYEQYF | TGTGCCAGCAGCTCAGGAGCGGGACTAGCGGGTTATTCTTACGAGCAGTACTTC | TRBJ2-7 | TRBV5-5 | . | TRBD2
CASSGSGSTGNTIYF | TGTGCCAGTAGTGGATCCGGGAGTACTGGAAACACCATATATTTT | TRBJ1-3 | TRBV19 | . | .
CASSPLENTEAFF | TGTGCCAGCTCACCACTTGAGAACACTGAAGCTTTCTTT | TRBJ1-1 | TRBV18 | . | .
CASIQHEVDTIYF | TGTGCCAGCATTCAACATGAGGTTGACACCATATATTTT | TRBJ1-3 | TRBV6-5 | . | .
CASSLGQTRYEQYF | TGTGCCAGCAGTCTTGGACAGACGCGGTACGAGCAGTACTTC | TRBJ2-7 | TRBV28 | . | .
CASRKREVIYEQYF | TGTGCCAGCAGGAAGCGGGAGGTCATCTACGAGCAGTACTTC | TRBJ2-7 | TRBV27 | . | TRBD2
CASSLDPLAGYTGELFF | TGTGCCAGCAGCTTAGATCCTCTAGCGGGATACACCGGGGAGCTGTTTTTT | TRBJ2-2 | TRBV13 | . | TRBD2
CASSLKAGHGYTF | TGTGCCAGCAGCTTAAAGGCAGGCCATGGCTACACCTTC | TRBJ1-2 | TRBV7-2 | few | .
CASSQDRGLAGGPEETQYF | TGCGCCAGCAGCCAAGATCGGGGACTAGCGGGAGGGCCAGAAGAGACCCAGTACTTC | TRBJ2-5 | TRBV4-1 | . | TRBD2
CASSLGPPSGSSYNEQFF | TGTGCCAGCAGCTTAGGGCCCCCTAGCGGGAGCTCCTACAATGAGCAGTTCTTC | TRBJ2-1 | TRBV7-2 | . | TRBD2
CASSFPPGQGYGYTF | TGTGCCAGCAGTTTTCCGCCCGGACAGGGATATGGCTACACCTTC | TRBJ1-2 | TRBV28 | . | TRBD1